The 28 T cell receptor beta chains in this list originate from one sample, sequenced in a study of cytomegalovirus exposure and HLA in healthy donors (dated by TCRdb to the late 2010s). Receptor amplification or capture employed the immunoSEQ multiplex PCR assay. For the multiplex PCR, a mixture combining 60 forward primers for TCR Vbeta segments and 13 reverse primers for TCR Jbeta segments was used. TCRdb obtained this table from immuneACCESS and retained in-frame rearrangements with V and J assigned. These tables miss some clones; where compared with another copy, unresolved V genes account for less than half of the shortfall, and the remainder is unexplained. The sample has 150,000 to 200,000 clones on record, 85% of them singletons. The ten largest clones take up 1% of the sample. Material for sequencing was PBMCs. The source is a boy aged 2-9 years in good health and CMV-seronegative.

The CDR3 region is CASSPAWNEQFF. For the CDR3, the DNA is TGTGCCAGCAGTCCCGCGTGGAATGAGCAGTTCTTC. The chain is built from TRBV6-1 and TRBJ2-1; D is unclear. V was trimmed by 5 bases and J by 7 bases, leaving 9 bases between them. The CDR3 sequence is 12 residues long. The V gene's germline CDR1 is MNHNS and CDR2 SASEGT.

The chain recombines TRBV29-1 with TRBJ2-7; D may be TRBD1 (5 bases). The CDR3 contains 11 residues. Trimming removed 5 bases from V and 7 bases from J, with 12 bases in between. Germline V gives CDR1 SQVTM, CDR2 ANQGSEA. In nucleotides, the CDR3 is TGCAGCGTTCCCGAGTCAGGGGAGCAGTACTTC. Its translation is CSVPESGEQYF.

This chain connects TRBV7-6 to TRBJ2-5; D possibly corresponds to TRBD1 (5 bases). The CDR3 sequence is 15 residues long. With 6 bases removed from V and 5 bases from J, the gap between germline ends came to 19 bases. Germline lookup yields CDR1 SGHVS and CDR2 FNYEAQ. CDR3 DNA: TGTGCCAGCAGTACACCCCGACAGACGAAGGAGACCCAGTACTTC. It encodes CASSTPRQTKETQYF. The entire variable domain, with the rest obtained from reference TRBV7-6 and TRBJ2-5, is as follows: GAGVSQSPRYKVTKRGQDVALRCDPISGHVSLYWYRQALGQGPEFLTYFNYEAQQDKSGLPNDRFSAERPEGSISTLTIQRTEQRDSAMYRCASSTPRQTKETQYFGPGTRLLVL.

This clone was detected only once. CDR3 region: CASSLETYNTQYF. The DNA of the CDR3 is TGTGCCAGTAGTCTTGAGACATACAATACGCAGTATTTT. The rearrangement joins TRBV19 to TRBJ2-3; no clear D. The CDR3 runs to 13 residues. In germline, CDR1 is LNHDA, CDR2 SQIVND (reference sequence). The V and J ends lost 5 bases and 7 bases respectively, with 13 bases between them.

The rearrangement joins TRBV5-4 to TRBJ1-2; D remains ambiguous. CDR3 length equals 14 residues. CDR1 and CDR2 from the germline V gene are SGHNT and YYREEE (reference sequence). Trimming shortened V by 4 bases and J by 7 bases, and 17 bases separated the two germline ends. The CDR3 region has the DNA TGTGCCAGCAGCCCCATCCGGGTCGGTTCTGGCTACACCTTC. It is translated as CASSPIRVGSGYTF.

The chain is built from TRBV9 and TRBJ2-2; D call uncertain. In germline, CDR1 is SGDLS, CDR2 YYNGEE. The CDR3 totals 14 residues. V lost 0 bases and J 2 bases, leaving 5 bases between the germline ends. CDR3 bases: TGTGCCAGCAGCGTAGGTGGCAACACCGGGGAGCTGTTTTTT. Protein: CASSVGGNTGELFF.

The genes are TRBV25-1 and TRBJ2-3, with D tentatively TRBD1 (5 bases). The germline V gene has CDR1 MGHDK and CDR2 SYGVNS. The CDR3 is 15 amino acids. With 4 bases removed from V and 0 bases from J, the gap between germline ends came to 11 bases. CDR3 nucleotides: TGTGCCAGCAGTGGTTTTACAGGTAGCACAGATACGCAGTATTTT. Protein sequence: CASSGFTGSTDTQYF. The entire variable domain, with the rest obtained from reference TRBV25-1 and TRBJ2-3, is as follows: EADIYQTPRYLVIGTGKKITLECSQTMGHDKMYWYQQDPGMELHLIHYSYGVNSTEKGDLSSESTVSRIRTEHFPLTLESARPSHTSQYLCASSGFTGSTDTQYFGPGTRLTVL.

This rearrangement joins TRBV5-4 to TRBJ1-5, with 7 bases identical to TRBD1. CDR3 length: 14 amino acids. V shed 4 bases, J shed 4 bases, and the junction held 5 bases outside the gene matches. CDR1 and CDR2 from the germline V gene are SGHNT and YYREEE (reference sequence). CDR3 sequence (DNA): TGTGCCAGCAGCCGACAGGGTACGAATCAGCCCCAGCATTTT. It yields the protein CASSRQGTNQPQHF.

The rearrangement uses TRBV28 and TRBJ2-7; 7 bases align to TRBD1. This CDR3 is built from 15 residues. Germline loops: CDR1 MDHEN, CDR2 SYDVKM. V shed 0 bases, J shed 6 bases, and the junction held 8 bases outside the gene matches. CDR3 in DNA: TGTGCCAGCAGTTTATGCGGGACAGTCCTATGCGAGCAGTACTTC. This codes for CASSLCGTVLCEQYF.

This CDR3 is CASSSGRRAPNEQFF. The CDR3, as DNA: TGTGCCAGCAGCTCGGGACGGAGGGCTCCCAATGAGCAGTTCTTC. The rearrangement uses TRBV7-6 and TRBJ2-1, with D possibly being TRBD2 (6 bases). The CDR3 runs 15 residues. Deletions cut 4 bases from V and 6 bases from J, with 16 bases between. Germline V gene sequence: CDR1 SGHVS, CDR2 FNYEAQ.

The chain uses TRBV10-2 and TRBJ2-2; 7 positions agree with TRBD2. The CDR3 contains 16 residues. Losses at the gene ends were 3 bases for V and 0 bases for J; bases not matched to a gene: 4. Germline V gives CDR1 WSHSY, CDR2 SAAADI. For the CDR3, the DNA is TGCGCCAGCAGTGATCGACGGGGGGCGAACACCGGGGAGCTGTTTTTT. Protein: CASSDRRGANTGELFF.

V and J are TRBV5-1 and TRBJ1-2; TRBD1 is a possible D gene (5 bases). There are 12 residues in the CDR3. CDR1 and CDR2 from the germline V gene are SGHRS and YFSETQ. V lost 0 bases to trimming and J lost 7 bases, with 7 bases between them. The CDR3 here is CASSLGGGGYTF. CDR3 coding DNA: TGCGCCAGCAGCTTGGGCGGGGGTGGCTACACCTTC.

The chain has TRBV2 and TRBJ2-3; 9 bases map to TRBD2. From germline, CDR1 is SNHLY and CDR2 FYNNEI. The length of the CDR3 is 19 residues. Trimming cost V 3 bases and J 0 bases; bases outside gene matches: 13. The CDR3 here is CASSDNSLAGGISTDTQYF. The CDR3 nucleotides are TGTGCCAGCAGTGATAACTCCTTGGCGGGAGGGATAAGCACAGATACGCAGTATTTT.

The chain joins TRBV29-1 to TRBJ2-5; 9 nucleotides line up with TRBD2. The J call is in doubt because the DNA end fits TRBJ2-7 better. Germline CDR1 SQVTM, CDR2 ANQGSEA. This CDR3 spans 13 amino acids. CDR3 loop: CSVRLADSYEQYF. Here the CDR3 DNA reads TGCAGCGTTAGACTAGCGGACTCCTACGAGCAGTACTTC.

This clone was observed a few times. The genes are TRBV9 and TRBJ2-7; a weak D match, TRBD2 (5 bases). Trimming cost V 0 bases and J 0 bases, with 7 bases left between them. The CDR3 spans 14 residues. Germline V lookup: CDR1 SGDLS, CDR2 YYNGEE. The CDR3 loop is CASSVVGNSYEQYF. The CDR3 DNA reads as TGTGCCAGCAGCGTAGTCGGGAACTCCTACGAGCAGTACTTC.

Here the CDR3 reads CASSKPLWGLDYTEAFF. As DNA, the CDR3 is TGTGCCAGTAGTAAACCCCTTTGGGGGCTCGATTACACTGAAGCTTTCTTT. V is TRBV19 and J is TRBJ1-1; TRBD1 might be the D (6 bases). The CDR3 has 17 amino acids. The germline CDR1 and CDR2 sequences are LNHDA and SQIVND (reference sequence). Deletions cut 4 bases from V and 3 bases from J, with 21 bases between.

The rearrangement links TRBV11-2 to TRBJ2-3; D is possibly TRBD2 (5 bases). V lost 3 bases, J lost 2 bases, and 12 bases lay in between. The V gene's germline CDR1 is SGHAT and CDR2 FQNNGV. The length of the CDR3 is 15 residues. The CDR3 protein is CASSFNRGFTDTQYF. CDR3 sequence (DNA): TGTGCCAGCAGCTTCAATCGGGGTTTCACAGATACGCAGTATTTT.

This clone was observed a handful of times. The chain is built from TRBV7-6 and TRBJ1-1; D is ambiguous. V lost 5 bases to trimming and J lost 0 bases, with 4 bases between them. CDR3 size: 12 residues. Germline V gene sequence: CDR1 SGHVS, CDR2 FNYEAQ. This chain's CDR3 is CASSQMNTEAFF. CDR3 DNA: TGTGCCAGCAGCCAAATGAACACTGAAGCTTTCTTT.

This clone has a single count. The J gene is TRBJ1-5, the V gene TRBV5-6, with TRBD1 matching over 9 bases. The germline V gene has CDR1 SGHDT and CDR2 YYEEEE. This CDR3 has 17 residues. Unmatched junction bases numbered 8, after V lost 3 bases and J lost 1 base. In DNA form, the CDR3 reads TGTGCCAGCAGCTCACTCGCGGGACAGGGAAGCAATCAGCCCCAGCATTTT. Amino acids: CASSSLAGQGSNQPQHF.

This CDR3 is CSVWGGIGVTGELFF. DNA for the CDR3: TGCAGCGTGTGGGGCGGGATCGGGGTCACCGGGGAGCTGTTTTTT. The rearrangement links TRBV29-1 to TRBJ2-2; D is possibly TRBD2 (6 bases). This CDR3 is built from 15 residues. Germline CDR1 and CDR2: SQVTM and ANQGSEA. V was shortened by 6 bases and J by 4 bases, with 18 bases between the two germline ends.

The rearrangement uses TRBV5-1 and TRBJ2-3, with TRBD2 matching 9 bases. Trimming took 1 base from V and 5 from J; bases not matched to a gene: 2. The CDR3 contains 14 residues. CDR1 and CDR2 from the germline V gene are SGHRS and YFSETQ. DNA for the CDR3: TGCGCCAGCAGCTTGAAGCGGGGGGAAGATACGCAGTATTTT. Encoded protein: CASSLKRGEDTQYF.

The V call is TRBV7-9, the J call TRBJ1-1; maybe TRBD1 (5 bases). The CDR3 loop spans 13 amino acids. Germline V lookup: CDR1 SEHNR, CDR2 FQNEAQ (reference sequence). V was cut by 7 bases and J by 3 bases, with 12 bases left in between. CDR3 region: CASTASGDTEAFF. DNA of the CDR3: TGTGCCAGCACTGCTTCGGGGGACACTGAAGCTTTCTTT.

This chain links TRBV19 with TRBJ1-1; a weak D match, TRBD1 (6 bases). Trimming removed 3 bases from V and 5 bases from J, with 16 bases in between. The CDR3 is made up of 15 amino acids. Germline values: CDR1 LNHDA, CDR2 SQIVND (reference sequence). The CDR3: CASSIQGIGRTEAFF. DNA for the CDR3: TGTGCCAGTAGTATTCAGGGGATCGGTAGAACTGAAGCTTTCTTT. Drawing the rest from reference TRBV19 and TRBJ1-1, the complete variable domain is DGGITQSPKYLFRKEGQNVTLSCEQNLNHDAMYWYRQDPGQGLRLIYYSQIVNDFQKGDIAEGYSVSREKKESFPLTVTSAQKNPTAFYLCASSIQGIGRTEAFFGQGTRLTVV.

This sequence joins TRBV6-1 and TRBJ2-3; 11 nucleotides line up with TRBD2. Germline V CDR1 and CDR2: MNHNS, SASEGT. Trimming took 4 bases from V and 1 from J; bases not matched to a gene: 4. The CDR3 runs to 16 residues. CDR3 residues: CASSASLAGGTDTQYF. CDR3 nucleotide sequence: TGTGCCAGCAGTGCCTCACTAGCGGGAGGCACAGATACGCAGTATTTT.

As to this clone: One junction end disagrees with the germline gene, perhaps due to a read error. CDR3 DNA: TGTGCCAGCAGCCTGTCTTGGAGTGGAAATCAGCCCCGGCATTTT. Amino acid sequence: CASSLSWSGNQPRHF. The rearrangement joins TRBV28 to TRBJ1-5, with D hard to call. This CDR3 is 15 amino acids long. Per germline, CDR1 MDHEN and CDR2 SYDVKM.

On this clone itself: The germline gene is not matched at one end of the junction; a read error may be the cause. The rearrangement uses TRBV7-9 and TRBJ2-5; D ambiguous. CDR3 length: 12 amino acids. CDR1 is SEHNR, CDR2 FQNEAQ, per germline (reference sequence). The CDR3 is CSSSLLSETQYF. The CDR3 DNA is TGTTCCAGCAGCTTATTGTCGGAGACCCAGTACTTC.

V is TRBV19 and J is TRBJ2-4; 9 bases agree with TRBD1. V lost 8 bases to trimming and J lost 6 bases; unmatched junction nucleotides: 5. This CDR3 is 13 amino acids long. CDR1 is LNHDA and CDR2 is SQIVND in the germline V gene (reference sequence). The CDR3 nucleotides are TGTGCCAGTGCGGGACAGGGAATAAACATTCAGTACTTC. Its translation is CASAGQGINIQYF.

On this clone: The sample has other DNA sequences that encode this CDR3 too. The DNA for the CDR3 is TGTGCCAGCAGTTCAGGGGGGAATCAGCCCCAGCATTTT. This translates into CASSSGGNQPQHF. The chain carries TRBV7-9 and TRBJ1-5, with 7 bases matching TRBD1. CDR3 length equals 13 residues. Germline CDR1 is SEHNR and CDR2 is FQNEAQ (reference sequence). Unmatched junction bases numbered 3, after V lost 6 bases and J lost 4 bases.